Following are 5 T cell receptor beta chains from one sample sequenced in a study of T cells in Graves' hyperthyroidism and ophthalmopathy. The TCR beta CDR3 regions underwent amplification using RNA transcripts as the source. Primed by the HTBI set, a first-round RT-PCR was run on the TCR CDR3. One entry per CDR3 protein results from TCRdb running MiXCR on the multiplex PCR reads. The sample lists around 250,000 distinct CDR3 sequences; roughly a quarter were seen once. Sequences were obtained from blood. The receptors were gathered from a middle-aged woman with Graves' ophthalmopathy.

At least ten counts were recorded for this clonotype. A much larger clone is a single base away; this may be a read error. This chain links TRBV6-2 or TRBV6-3 with TRBJ2-7; D might be TRBD2 (6 bases). CDR3 length: 13 amino acids. Looked up from germline, CDR1 is MNHEY and CDR2 is SVGEGT. In DNA form, the CDR3 reads TGTACCAGCAAGGAGGGTTACTCCTACGAGCAGTACTTC. It specifies CTSKEGYSYEQYF.

This clonotype appeared many times. This chain joins TRBV5-1 and TRBJ2-7; TRBD2 matches at 8 bases. V shed 6 bases and J 0 bases; nucleotides not matched to a gene: 5. There are 14 residues in the CDR3. The germline gives CDR1 SGHRS, CDR2 YFSETQ. For the CDR3, the DNA is TGCGCCAGCAACCCGGGACTAGGCTCCTACGAGCAGTACTTC. Its protein is CASNPGLGSYEQYF.

As concerns this clonotype: At one end, the junction sequence differs from germline, possibly due to a read error. The rearrangement joins TRBV10-3 to TRBJ2-7, with TRBD2 as a possible D gene (6 bases). Germline values: CDR1 ENHRY, CDR2 SYGVKD. The CDR3 is 16 amino acids. CDR3 sequence: CASSESAGPLSYEQYF. The CDR3 DNA reads as TGTGCCAGCAGTGAGTCGGCGGGACCTTTGTCCTACGAGCAGTACTTC.

The chain has TRBV6-1 and TRBJ1-5, with 7 bases that match TRBD1. Germline assignment: CDR1 MNHNS and CDR2 SASEGT. With 2 bases clipped from V and 8 bases from J, the junction kept 9 bases outside the gene matches. This CDR3 comprises 15 residues. This CDR3 is CASSETGAPGEPQHF. CDR3 DNA: TGTGCCAGCAGTGAAACAGGGGCCCCGGGTGAGCCCCAGCATTTT.

This clonotype appeared many times. Being one base from a much bigger clone, this may be a read error. This rearrangement joins TRBV28 to TRBJ2-7; TRBD1 agrees at 10 bases. This CDR3 spans 16 amino acids. Germline loops: CDR1 MDHEN, CDR2 SYDVKM. Trimming cost V 6 bases and J 3 bases; bases outside gene matches: 11. For the CDR3, the DNA is TGTGCCAGCAGCCAAATTCCCGGGACAGGGGACTACGAGCAGTACTTC. Translating it yields CASSQIPGTGDYEQYF.